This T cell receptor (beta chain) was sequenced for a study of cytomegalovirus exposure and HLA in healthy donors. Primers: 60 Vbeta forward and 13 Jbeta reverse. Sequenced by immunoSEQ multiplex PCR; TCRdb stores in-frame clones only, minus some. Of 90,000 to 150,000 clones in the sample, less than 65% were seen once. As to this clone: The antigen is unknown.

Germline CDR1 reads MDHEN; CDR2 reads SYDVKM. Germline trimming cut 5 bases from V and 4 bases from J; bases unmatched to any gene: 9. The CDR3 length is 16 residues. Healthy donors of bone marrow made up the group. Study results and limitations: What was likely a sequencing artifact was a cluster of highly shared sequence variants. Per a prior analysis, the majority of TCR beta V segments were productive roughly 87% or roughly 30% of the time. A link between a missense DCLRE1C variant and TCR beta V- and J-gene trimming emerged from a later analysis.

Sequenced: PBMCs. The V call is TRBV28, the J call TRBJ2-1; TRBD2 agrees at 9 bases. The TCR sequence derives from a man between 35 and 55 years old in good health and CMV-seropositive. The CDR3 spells CASSTLSGSGYNEQFF. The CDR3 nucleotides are TGTGCCAGCAGTACCCTTAGCGGGAGTGGGTACAATGAGCAGTTCTTC.